These T cell receptor beta chains were read from a single sample in a study of blood T cell repertoires in COVID-19. Assay: immunoSEQ multiplex PCR; the TCRdb copy retains only in-frame clones and omits some. Of about 160,000 clones listed, almost 85% are singletons. Source material: peripheral blood. The receptors come from a man aged 18 to 29 with active or convalescent COVID-19. Each CDR3 is given with its conserved first and last residue. A D gene is named only where the DNA matches it firmly. Expanded clones get a size class; other rows say once, few or many, or leave the size out.

v_call	clone_size	j_call	d_call	cdr3_aa	cdr3_nt
TRBV5-1	.	TRBJ1-2	TRBD1	CASSPIITGDYGYTF	TGCGCCAGCAGCCCAATTATCACAGGGGACTATGGCTACACCTTC
TRBV3-1/TRBV3-2	.	TRBJ1-2	TRBD1	CASSQPPGTGGYGYTF	TGTGCCAGCAGCCAACCTCCCGGGACAGGGGGCTATGGCTACACCTTC
TRBV11-2	.	TRBJ2-3	TRBD2	CASSLYLGGSDTQYF	TGTGCCAGCAGCTTATATCTGGGGGGGTCGGATACGCAGTATTTT
TRBV7-2	.	TRBJ2-3	.	CASSLTGIVTDTQYF	TGTGCCAGCAGCCTAACCGGGATAGTCACAGATACGCAGTATTTT
TRBV5-4	.	TRBJ1-1	TRBD1	CASSADRGRIEAFF	TGTGCCAGCAGCGCAGACAGGGGACGAATTGAAGCTTTCTTT
TRBV9	once	TRBJ1-2	.	CASSVVGARGYTF	TGTGCCAGCAGCGTAGTGGGGGCGCGAGGCTACACCTTC
TRBV19	.	TRBJ1-2	.	CAIGGGEYGYTF	TGTGCCATAGGGGGGGGAGAGTATGGCTACACCTTC
TRBV5-1	.	TRBJ2-6	TRBD2	CASSFSGGQLLTF	TGCGCCAGCAGCTTTAGCGGGGGACAACTCCTGACTTTC
TRBV5-1	.	TRBJ1-3	.	CASSLGRGSGNTIYF	TGCGCCAGCAGCTTGGGCCGGGGATCTGGAAACACCATATATTTT
TRBV5-1	few	TRBJ2-7	TRBD1	CASSLTGQYSEQYF	TGCGCCAGCAGCTTAACGGGACAGTATTCCGAGCAGTACTTC
TRBV16	once	TRBJ2-1	TRBD1	CASSRRDRANNEQFF	TGTGCCAGCAGCCGCCGGGACAGGGCCAACAATGAGCAGTTCTTC
TRBV19	.	TRBJ1-5	.	CASSGQPVGNQPQHF	TGTGCCAGTAGTGGACAGCCAGTTGGCAATCAGCCCCAGCATTTT
TRBV5-3	.	TRBJ2-7	.	CARSARQHSSVLYYEQYF	TGTGCCAGAAGCGCCCGACAACATTCGAGTGTCCTCTACTACGAGCAGTACTTC
TRBV9	.	TRBJ1-2	.	CASSVEQGGYTF	TGTGCCAGCAGCGTAGAACAGGGTGGCTACACCTTC
TRBV4-2	.	TRBJ2-5	.	CASSQDLEGGRLSQYF	TGTGCCAGCAGCCAAGATTTAGAGGGGGGGCGGTTGTCCCAGTACTTC
TRBV6-2/TRBV6-3	few	TRBJ2-1	TRBD2	CASSPSGLAGGLSYNEQFF	TGTGCCAGCAGCCCCTCGGGACTAGCGGGGGGACTCTCCTACAATGAGCAGTTCTTC
TRBV11-3	.	TRBJ2-3	TRBD1	CASSLGSGQGPDTQYF	TGTGCCAGCAGCTTAGGGTCCGGACAGGGGCCAGATACGCAGTATTTT
TRBV6-1	.	TRBJ1-3	.	CASSEYSGNTIYF	TGTGCCAGCAGTGAATACTCTGGAAACACCATATATTTT
TRBV3-1/TRBV3-2	once	TRBJ2-1	.	CASSQDAPGLQNEQFF	TGTGCCAGCAGCCAAGATGCCCCAGGATTACAGAATGAGCAGTTCTTC
TRBV6-6	few	TRBJ2-3	.	CASSPRDTDTQYF	TGTGCCAGCAGTCCTCGGGACACAGATACGCAGTATTTT
TRBV5-1	.	TRBJ1-1	TRBD1	CASSFSGTAFEAFF	TGCGCCAGCAGCTTCTCCGGGACAGCCTTTGAAGCTTTCTTT
TRBV15	.	TRBJ2-7	TRBD1	CATSRGQGSISYEQYF	TGTGCCACCAGCCGGGGACAGGGGTCTATATCCTACGAGCAGTACTTC
TRBV3-1/TRBV3-2	.	TRBJ2-7	.	CASSRSVGGASNEQYF	TGTGCCAGCAGCCGAAGTGTAGGGGGGGCTTCCAACGAGCAGTACTTC
TRBV4-2	few	TRBJ2-3	TRBD2	CASNPGTSGRAADTQYF	TGTGCCAGCAACCCCGGGACTAGCGGGAGGGCCGCAGATACGCAGTATTTT
TRBV27	.	TRBJ1-1	.	CASSHGTFMNTEAFF	TGTGCCAGCAGTCACGGGACATTTATGAACACTGAAGCTTTCTTT
TRBV7-9	.	TRBJ2-2	TRBD1	CASSLHGQGNTGELFF	TGTGCCAGCAGCCTCCACGGACAGGGTAATACCGGGGAGCTGTTTTTT
TRBV18	once	TRBJ1-1	.	CASSPLEQPNTEAFF	TGTGCCAGCTCACCACTTGAACAGCCGAACACTGAAGCTTTCTTT
TRBV6-6	once	TRBJ2-7	.	CASSYGGSDYEQYF	TGTGCCAGCAGTTACGGAGGGAGTGACTACGAGCAGTACTTC
TRBV9	.	TRBJ2-1	TRBD1	CASSAQGGQGAHEQFF	TGTGCCAGCAGCGCCCAAGGGGGACAGGGGGCCCATGAGCAGTTCTTC
TRBV19	.	TRBJ1-4	.	CASSISFATNEKLFF	TGTGCCAGTAGTATTTCTTTTGCAACTAATGAAAAACTGTTTTTT
TRBV9	.	TRBJ2-2	.	CASSVVFTSNTGELFF	TGTGCCAGCAGCGTAGTATTTACTTCAAACACCGGGGAGCTGTTTTTT
TRBV15	.	TRBJ2-1	.	CATSRDRRGNEQFF	TGTGCCACCAGCAGAGATCGCAGGGGCAATGAGCAGTTCTTC
TRBV7-6	once	TRBJ2-7	.	CASSLEAGNSYEQYF	TGTGCCAGCAGCTTAGAAGCCGGGAACTCCTACGAGCAGTACTTC
TRBV5-1	.	TRBJ2-3	TRBD1	CASSLVTGTVVTDTQYF	TGCGCCAGCAGCTTGGTGACAGGGACAGTTGTCACAGATACGCAGTATTTT
TRBV15	once	TRBJ1-3	.	CATSAYQGVSGGNTIYF	TGTGCCACCAGCGCCTATCAGGGTGTCTCTGGTGGAAACACCATATATTTT
TRBV6-2/TRBV6-3	.	TRBJ2-2	.	CASSYEDTGELFF	TGTGCCAGCAGTTACGAGGACACCGGGGAGCTGTTTTTT
TRBV19	once	TRBJ2-3	.	CASRSGFISTDTQYF	TGTGCCAGTAGATCGGGATTCATTTCCACAGATACGCAGTATTTT
TRBV6-2/TRBV6-3	once	TRBJ2-3	TRBD2	CASSRLAGGTDTQYF	TGTGCCAGCAGTCGACTAGCGGGAGGAACAGATACGCAGTATTTT
TRBV6-1	.	TRBJ2-5	TRBD1	CASSDLQGNQETQYF	TGTGCCAGCAGTGACCTACAGGGGAACCAAGAGACCCAGTACTTC
TRBV27	.	TRBJ1-2	TRBD1	CASSPITGAGGHGYTF	TGTGCCAGCAGTCCTATCACCGGGGCAGGGGGCCATGGCTACACCTTC
TRBV2	few	TRBJ2-2	.	CASRQENTGELFF	TGTGCCAGCAGACAGGAGAACACCGGGGAGCTGTTTTTT
TRBV7-2	.	TRBJ2-3	TRBD2	CASSLRPGGWTDTQYF	TGTGCCAGCAGCTTAAGGCCGGGAGGTTGGACAGATACGCAGTATTTT
TRBV2	.	TRBJ1-6	.	CASTISRASSPLHF	TGTGCCAGCACAATTTCCAGGGCGAGTTCACCCCTCCACTTT